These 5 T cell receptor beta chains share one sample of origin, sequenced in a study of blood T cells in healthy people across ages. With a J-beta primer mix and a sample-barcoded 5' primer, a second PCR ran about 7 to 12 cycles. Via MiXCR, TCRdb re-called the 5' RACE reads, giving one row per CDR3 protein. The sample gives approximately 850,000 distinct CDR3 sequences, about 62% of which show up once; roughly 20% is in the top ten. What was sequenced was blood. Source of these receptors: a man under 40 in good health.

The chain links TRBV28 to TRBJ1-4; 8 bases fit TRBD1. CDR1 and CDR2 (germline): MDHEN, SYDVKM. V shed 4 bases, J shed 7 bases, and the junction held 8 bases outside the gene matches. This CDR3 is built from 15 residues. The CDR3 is CASSSGTGGVEKLFF. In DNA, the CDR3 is TGTGCCAGCAGTTCAGGGACAGGAGGGGTTGAAAAACTGTTTTTT.

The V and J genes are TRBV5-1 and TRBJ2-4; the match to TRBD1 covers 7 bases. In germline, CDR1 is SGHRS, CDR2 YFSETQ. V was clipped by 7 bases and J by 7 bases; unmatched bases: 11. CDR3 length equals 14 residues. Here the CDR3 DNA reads TGCGCCAGCCGCACAGGGGCGACAGAGAACATTCAGTACTTC. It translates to CASRTGATENIQYF.

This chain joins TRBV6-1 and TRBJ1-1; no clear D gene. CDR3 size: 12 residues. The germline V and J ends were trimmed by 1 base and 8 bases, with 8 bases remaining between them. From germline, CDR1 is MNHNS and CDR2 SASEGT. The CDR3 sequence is CASSEVVTEAFF. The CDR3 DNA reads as TGTGCCAGCAGTGAAGTTGTGACCGAAGCTTTCTTT.

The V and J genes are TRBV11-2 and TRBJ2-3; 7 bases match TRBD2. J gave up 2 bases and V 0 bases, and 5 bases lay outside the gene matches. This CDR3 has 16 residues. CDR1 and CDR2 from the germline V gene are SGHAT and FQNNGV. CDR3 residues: CASSLEASGNTDTQYF. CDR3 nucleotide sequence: TGTGCCAGCAGCTTAGAGGCTAGCGGTAACACAGATACGCAGTATTTT.

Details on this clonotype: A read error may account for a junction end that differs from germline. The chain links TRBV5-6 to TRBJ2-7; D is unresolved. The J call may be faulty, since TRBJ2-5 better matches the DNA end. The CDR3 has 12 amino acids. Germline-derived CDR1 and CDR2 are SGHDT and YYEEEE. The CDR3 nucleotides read TGTGTCAGCAGCTTAGGAAAAGAGACCCAGTACTTC. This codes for CVSSLGKETQYF.